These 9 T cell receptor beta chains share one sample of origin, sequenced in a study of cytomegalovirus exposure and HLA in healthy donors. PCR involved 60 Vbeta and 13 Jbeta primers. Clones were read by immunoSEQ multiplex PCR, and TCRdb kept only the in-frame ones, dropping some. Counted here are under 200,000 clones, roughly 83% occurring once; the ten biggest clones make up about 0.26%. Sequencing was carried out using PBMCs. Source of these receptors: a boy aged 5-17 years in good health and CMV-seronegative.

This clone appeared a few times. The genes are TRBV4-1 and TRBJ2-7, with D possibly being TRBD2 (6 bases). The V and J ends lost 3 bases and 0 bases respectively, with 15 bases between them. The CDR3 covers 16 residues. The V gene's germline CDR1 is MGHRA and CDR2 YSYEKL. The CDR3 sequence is CASSQTPAGSSYEQYF. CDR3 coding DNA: TGCGCCAGCAGCCAGACGCCTGCCGGGAGCTCCTACGAGCAGTACTTC.

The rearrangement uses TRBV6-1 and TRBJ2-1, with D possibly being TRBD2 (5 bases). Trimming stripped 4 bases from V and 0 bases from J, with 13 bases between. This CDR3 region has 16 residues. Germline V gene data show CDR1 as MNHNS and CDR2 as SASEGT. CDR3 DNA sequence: TGTGCCAGCAGTGGCCGGAGGCAGACCTCCTACAATGAGCAGTTCTTC. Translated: CASSGRRQTSYNEQFF.

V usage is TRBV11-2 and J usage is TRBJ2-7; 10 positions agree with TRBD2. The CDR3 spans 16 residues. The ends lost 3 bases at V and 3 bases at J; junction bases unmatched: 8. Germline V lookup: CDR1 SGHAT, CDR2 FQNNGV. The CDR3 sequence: CASSFGLAGAYYEQYF. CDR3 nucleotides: TGTGCCAGCAGCTTTGGCCTAGCGGGGGCATACTACGAGCAGTACTTC.

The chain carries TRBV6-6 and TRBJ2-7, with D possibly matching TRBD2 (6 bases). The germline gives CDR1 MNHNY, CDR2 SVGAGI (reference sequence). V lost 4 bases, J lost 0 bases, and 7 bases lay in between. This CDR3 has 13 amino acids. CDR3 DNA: TGTGCCAGCAGTTCCGGGGGCTCCTACGAGCAGTACTTC. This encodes CASSSGGSYEQYF.

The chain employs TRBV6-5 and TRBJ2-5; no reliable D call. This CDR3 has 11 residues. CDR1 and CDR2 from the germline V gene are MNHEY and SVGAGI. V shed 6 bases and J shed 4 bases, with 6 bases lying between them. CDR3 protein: CASSPGETQYF. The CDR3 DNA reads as TGTGCCAGCAGCCCAGGAGAGACCCAGTACTTC.

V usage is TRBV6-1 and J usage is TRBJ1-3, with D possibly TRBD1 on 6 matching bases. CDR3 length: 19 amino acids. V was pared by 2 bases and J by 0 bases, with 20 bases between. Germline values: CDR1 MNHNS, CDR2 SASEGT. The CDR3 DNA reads TGTGCCAGCAGTGAATTTGGAGGGGGGGCAGGCAGCTCTGGAAACACCATATATTTT. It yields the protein CASSEFGGGAGSSGNTIYF.

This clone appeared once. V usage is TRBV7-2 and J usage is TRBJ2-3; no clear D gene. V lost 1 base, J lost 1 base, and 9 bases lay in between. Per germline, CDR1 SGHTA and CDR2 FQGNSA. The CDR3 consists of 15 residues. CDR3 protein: CASSLGWSGTDTQYF. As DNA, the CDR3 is TGTGCCAGCAGCTTAGGATGGAGCGGCACAGATACGCAGTATTTT.

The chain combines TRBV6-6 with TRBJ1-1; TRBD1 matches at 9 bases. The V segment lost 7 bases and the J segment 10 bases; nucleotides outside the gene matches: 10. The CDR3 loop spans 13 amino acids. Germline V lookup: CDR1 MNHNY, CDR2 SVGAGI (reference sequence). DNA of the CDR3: TGTGCCAGCAATGCACAGGGGGCATCAGTAGCTTTCTTT. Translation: CASNAQGASVAFF.

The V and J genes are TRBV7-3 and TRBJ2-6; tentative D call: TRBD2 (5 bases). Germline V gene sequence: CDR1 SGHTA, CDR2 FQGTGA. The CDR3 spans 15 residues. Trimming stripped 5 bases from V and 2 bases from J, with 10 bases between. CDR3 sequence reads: CASSRGSAGANVLTF. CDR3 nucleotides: TGTGCCAGCAGCCGAGGGAGTGCTGGGGCCAACGTCCTGACTTTC.